This TCR beta chain is from a study of T cell repertoires in cytomegalovirus infection. Study details: CMV infection plus the matching HLA type was flagged by public TCR beta signatures.

TCRdb analysed the reads with MiXCR anew, one entry per CDR3 protein. The table includes more than 150,000 distinct CDR3 sequences, roughly 19% detected once. Germline V gene sequence: CDR1 SQVTM, CDR2 ANQGSEA. The CDR3 totals 13 residues. V lost 4 bases, J lost 2 bases, and 11 bases lay in between. Sequenced input: PBMCs. The rearrangement joins TRBV29-1 to TRBJ2-5, with a possible D match to TRBD2 (5 bases). This TCR came from a human donor in good health (CMV status not recorded). Some clones in this sample may be carry-over from other donors' samples. CDR3 protein: CSVVLPGQETQYF. CDR3 bases: TGCAGCGTTGTTCTCCCGGGGCAAGAGACCCAGTACTTC.